This T cell receptor beta chain appears in the sequencing data of a study of cytomegalovirus exposure and HLA in healthy donors. Use of 60 Vbeta and 13 Jbeta primers characterized the PCR. In the authors' workflow: Around 10 million of the roughly 77 million unique TCR beta chains counted in a later analysis were shared. TCRdb keeps only in-frame clones here, not all; method: immunoSEQ multiplex PCR. The DNA was the basis for D and trimming; V, J and clone size are from that table. The table records hundreds of thousands of clones, around 90% of them present only once. Study-level points and caveats: TCR beta V- and J-gene trimming was later associated with a missense DCLRE1C variant.

Comments on this clone: Its specificity is not known.

When sampled, the donors appeared nominally healthy, though they likely had unrecorded immune exposures. The CDR3 is made up of 13 amino acids. Germline V gene lookup returns CDR1 MNHEY and CDR2 SMNVEV (reference sequence). V was trimmed by 6 bases and J by 3 bases, leaving 12 bases between them. Sequencing used PBMCs. The chain uses TRBV27 and TRBJ2-7, with a tentative D call TRBD1 (5 bases). This receptor was taken from a woman aged 18 to 35 in good health and CMV-seronegative. CDR3 amino acids: CASSYRQSYEQYF. CDR3 DNA: TGTGCCAGCAGCTACCGACAGAGCTACGAGCAGTACTTC.